Included here is one T cell receptor beta chain sequence, with context. The entry originates in a study of blood T cell repertoires in COVID-19. V gave up 7 bases and J gave up 4 bases, with 13 bases separating them. CDR1 and CDR2 from the germline V gene are LNHDA and SQIVND (reference sequence). This CDR3 is built from 13 residues. Some clones are missing from TCRdb's copy, which holds only in-frame ones; the method was immunoSEQ multiplex PCR. The data hold tens of thousands of clones, with about 90% observed a single time. V and J are TRBV19 and TRBJ1-1, with D perhaps TRBD1 (6 bases). The origin of this receptor is an elderly man in a cohort sampled during active COVID-19. The sample was peripheral blood. DNA of the CDR3: TGTGCCAGTACTACAGGGATAGGCACTGAAGCTTTCTTT. The encoded protein is CASTTGIGTEAFF.